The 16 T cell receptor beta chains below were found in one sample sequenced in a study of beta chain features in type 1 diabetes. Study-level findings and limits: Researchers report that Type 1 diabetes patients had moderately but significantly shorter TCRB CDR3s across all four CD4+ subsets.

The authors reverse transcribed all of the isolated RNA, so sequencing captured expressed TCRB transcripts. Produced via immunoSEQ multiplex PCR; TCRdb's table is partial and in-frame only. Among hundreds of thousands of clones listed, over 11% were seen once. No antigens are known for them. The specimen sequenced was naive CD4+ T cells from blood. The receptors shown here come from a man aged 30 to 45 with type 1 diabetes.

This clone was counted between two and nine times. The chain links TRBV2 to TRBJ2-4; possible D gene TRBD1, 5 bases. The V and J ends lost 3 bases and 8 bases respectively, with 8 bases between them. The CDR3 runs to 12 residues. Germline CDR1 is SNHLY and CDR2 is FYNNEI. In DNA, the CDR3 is TGTGCCAGCAGTGAGCAGGGCTACATTCAGTACTTC. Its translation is CASSEQGYIQYF.

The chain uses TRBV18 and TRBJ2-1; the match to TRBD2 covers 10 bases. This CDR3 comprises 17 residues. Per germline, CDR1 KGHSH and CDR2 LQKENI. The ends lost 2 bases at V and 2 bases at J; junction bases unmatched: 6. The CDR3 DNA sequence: TGTGCCAGCTCACCAGGCGTCCTAGCGGGAGCCTACAATGAGCAGTTCTTC. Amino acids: CASSPGVLAGAYNEQFF.

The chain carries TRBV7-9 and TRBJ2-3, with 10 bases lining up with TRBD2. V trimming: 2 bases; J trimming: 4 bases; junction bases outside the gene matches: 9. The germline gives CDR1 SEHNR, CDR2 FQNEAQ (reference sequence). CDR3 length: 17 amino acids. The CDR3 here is CASSLPRAGGGADTQYF. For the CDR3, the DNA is TGTGCCAGCAGCTTACCTCGAGCGGGAGGGGGAGCAGATACGCAGTATTTT.

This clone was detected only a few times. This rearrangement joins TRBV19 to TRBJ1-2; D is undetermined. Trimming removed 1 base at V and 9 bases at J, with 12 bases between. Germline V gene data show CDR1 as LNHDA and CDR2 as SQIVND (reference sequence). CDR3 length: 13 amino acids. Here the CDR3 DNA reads TGTGCCAGTAGTATAGCACACGAGAGGAGCTACACCTTC. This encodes CASSIAHERSYTF. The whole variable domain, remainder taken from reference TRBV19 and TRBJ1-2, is DGGITQSPKYLFRKEGQNVTLSCEQNLNHDAMYWYRQDPGQGLRLIYYSQIVNDFQKGDIAEGYSVSREKKESFPLTVTSAQKNPTAFYLCASSIAHERSYTFGSGTRLTVV.

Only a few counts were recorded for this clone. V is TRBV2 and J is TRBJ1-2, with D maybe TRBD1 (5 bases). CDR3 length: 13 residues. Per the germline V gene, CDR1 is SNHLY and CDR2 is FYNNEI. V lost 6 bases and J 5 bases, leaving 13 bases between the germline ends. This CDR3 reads CASSRWEGYGYTF. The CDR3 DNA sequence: TGTGCCAGCAGCAGATGGGAGGGGTATGGCTACACCTTC. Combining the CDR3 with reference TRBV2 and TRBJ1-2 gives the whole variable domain EPEVTQTPSHQVTQMGQEVILRCVPISNHLYFYWYRQILGQKVEFLVSFYNNEISEKSEIFDDQFSVERPDGSNFTLKIRSTKLEDSAMYFCASSRWEGYGYTFGSGTRLTVV.

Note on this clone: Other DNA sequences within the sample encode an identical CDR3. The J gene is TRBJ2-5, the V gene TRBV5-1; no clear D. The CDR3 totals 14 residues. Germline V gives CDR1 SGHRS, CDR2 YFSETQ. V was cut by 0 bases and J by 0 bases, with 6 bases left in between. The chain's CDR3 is CASSLAGYQETQYF. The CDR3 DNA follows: TGCGCCAGCAGCTTGGCGGGTTACCAAGAGACCCAGTACTTC.

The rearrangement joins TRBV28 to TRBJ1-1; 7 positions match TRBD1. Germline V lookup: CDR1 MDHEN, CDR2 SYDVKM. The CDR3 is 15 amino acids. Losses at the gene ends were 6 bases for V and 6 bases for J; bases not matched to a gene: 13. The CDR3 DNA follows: TGTGCCAGCAGCCCCTTAGGGGGCGCGGGGCCTGAAGCTTTCTTT. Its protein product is CASSPLGGAGPEAFF.

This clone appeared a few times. The CDR3 bases are TGTGCCAGCTCACCTTTATTGAGCGGGTCCACAGATACGCAGTATTTT. Translating it yields CASSPLLSGSTDTQYF. V and J are TRBV18 and TRBJ2-3; TRBD2 is a possible D gene (6 bases). This CDR3 spans 16 amino acids. In germline, CDR1 is KGHSH, CDR2 LQKENI. The germline V and J ends were trimmed by 3 bases and 2 bases, with 15 bases remaining between them.

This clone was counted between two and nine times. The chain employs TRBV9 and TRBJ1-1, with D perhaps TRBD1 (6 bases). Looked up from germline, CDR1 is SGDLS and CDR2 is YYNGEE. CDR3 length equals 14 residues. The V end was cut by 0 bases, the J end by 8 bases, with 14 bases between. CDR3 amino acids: CASSVGSTGTEAFF. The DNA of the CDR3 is TGTGCCAGCAGCGTAGGATCTACAGGGACCGAAGCTTTCTTT.

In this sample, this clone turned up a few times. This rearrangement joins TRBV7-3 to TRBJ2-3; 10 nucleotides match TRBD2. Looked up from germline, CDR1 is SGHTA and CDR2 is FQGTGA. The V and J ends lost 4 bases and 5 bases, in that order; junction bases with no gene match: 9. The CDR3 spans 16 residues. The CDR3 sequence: CASSSGAGGPGDTQYF. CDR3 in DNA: TGTGCCAGCAGCTCTGGAGCGGGAGGGCCAGGAGATACGCAGTATTTT. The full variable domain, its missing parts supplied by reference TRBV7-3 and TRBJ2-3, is GAGVSQTPSNKVTEKGKYVELRCDPISGHTALYWYRQSLGQGPEFLIYFQGTGAADDSGLPNDRFFAVRPEGSVSTLKIQRTERGDSAVYLCASSSGAGGPGDTQYFGPGTRLTVL.

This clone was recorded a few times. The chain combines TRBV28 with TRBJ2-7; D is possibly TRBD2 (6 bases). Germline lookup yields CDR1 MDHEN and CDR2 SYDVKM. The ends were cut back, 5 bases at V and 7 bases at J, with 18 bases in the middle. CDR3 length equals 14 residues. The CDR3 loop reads CASSPWTNRREQYF. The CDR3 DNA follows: TGTGCCAGCAGTCCTTGGACTAACCGGAGGGAGCAGTACTTC.

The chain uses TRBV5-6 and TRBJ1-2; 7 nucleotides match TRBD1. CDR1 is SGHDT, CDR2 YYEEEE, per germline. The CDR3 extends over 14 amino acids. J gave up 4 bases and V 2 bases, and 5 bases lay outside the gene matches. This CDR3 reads CASSFNRGVYGYTF. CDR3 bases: TGTGCCAGCAGCTTTAACAGGGGTGTCTATGGCTACACCTTC.

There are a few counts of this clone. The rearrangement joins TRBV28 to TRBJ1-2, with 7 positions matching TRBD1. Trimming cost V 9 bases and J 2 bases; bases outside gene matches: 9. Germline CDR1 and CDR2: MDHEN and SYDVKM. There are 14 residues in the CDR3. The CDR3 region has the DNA TGTGCCAGTTATCCCCAGGGGGGAAACTATGGCTACACCTTC. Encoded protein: CASYPQGGNYGYTF.

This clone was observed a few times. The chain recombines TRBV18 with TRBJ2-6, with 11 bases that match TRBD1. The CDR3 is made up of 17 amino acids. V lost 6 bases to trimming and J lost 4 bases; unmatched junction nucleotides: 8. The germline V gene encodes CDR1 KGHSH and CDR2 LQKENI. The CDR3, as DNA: TGTGCCAGCTCCGGACAGGGGGCGCTCTCCGGGGCCAACGTCCTGACTTTC. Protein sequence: CASSGQGALSGANVLTF.

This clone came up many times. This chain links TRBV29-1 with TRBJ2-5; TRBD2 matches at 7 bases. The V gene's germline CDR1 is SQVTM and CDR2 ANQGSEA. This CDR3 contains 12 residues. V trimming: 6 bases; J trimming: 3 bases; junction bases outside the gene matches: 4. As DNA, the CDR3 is TGCAGCGTCGCTAGCGGTGAAGAGACCCAGTACTTC. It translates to CSVASGEETQYF.

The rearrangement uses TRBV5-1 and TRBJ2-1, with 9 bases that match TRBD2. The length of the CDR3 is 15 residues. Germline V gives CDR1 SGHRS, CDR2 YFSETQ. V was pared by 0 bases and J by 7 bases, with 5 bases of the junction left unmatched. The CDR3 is CASSLGSGSSNEQFF. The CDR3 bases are TGCGCCAGCAGCTTGGGTAGCGGGAGCTCAAATGAGCAGTTCTTC.